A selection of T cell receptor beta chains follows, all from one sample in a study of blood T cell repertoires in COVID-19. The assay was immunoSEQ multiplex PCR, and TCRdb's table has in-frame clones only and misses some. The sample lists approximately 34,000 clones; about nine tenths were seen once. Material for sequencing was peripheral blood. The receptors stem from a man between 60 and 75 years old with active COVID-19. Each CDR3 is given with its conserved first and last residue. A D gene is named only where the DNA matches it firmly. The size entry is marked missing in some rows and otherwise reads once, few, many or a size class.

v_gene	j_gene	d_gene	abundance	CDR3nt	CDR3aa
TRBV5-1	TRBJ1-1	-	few	TGCGCCAGCAGCTATAGGCAGGGGCACACTGAAGCTTTCTTT	CASSYRQGHTEAFF
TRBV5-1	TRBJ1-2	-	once	TGCGCCAGCAGCTTTCAGGGGAACTATGGCTACACCTTC	CASSFQGNYGYTF
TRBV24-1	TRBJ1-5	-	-	TGTGCCACCAGTATAAGGGAACGGGTTAGGGGTCAGCCCCAGCATTTT	CATSIRERVRGQPQHF
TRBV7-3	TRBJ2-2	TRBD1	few	TGTGCCAGCAGCAGGAGACAGGGGGTAGGCGGGGAGCTGTTTTTT	CASSRRQGVGGELFF
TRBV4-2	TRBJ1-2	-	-	TGTGCCAGCAGCCAAGATCGGCCTGATTCGGGAGAGGGCTACACCTTC	CASSQDRPDSGEGYTF
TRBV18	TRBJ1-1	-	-	TGTGCCAGCTCACCCCTGTACCGGGATAGGACTGAAGCTTTCTTT	CASSPLYRDRTEAFF
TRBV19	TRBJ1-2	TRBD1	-	TGTGCCAGTACCATGGACAGGGGGATCCATGGCTACACCTTC	CASTMDRGIHGYTF
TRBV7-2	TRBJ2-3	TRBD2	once	TGTGCCAGCAGCCCGAATAGCGGGGGCACAGATACGCAGTATTTT	CASSPNSGGTDTQYF
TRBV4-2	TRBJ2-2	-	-	TGTGCCAGCAGCCAAGGACTTTACACCGGGGAGCTGTTTTTT	CASSQGLYTGELFF
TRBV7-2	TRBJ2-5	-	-	TGTGCCAGCAGCTTAGCGCAGGGAGGGACCCAGTACTTC	CASSLAQGGTQYF
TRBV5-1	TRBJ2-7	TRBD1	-	TGCGCCAGCAGCCGGGGACAGGGGATAGACGAGCAGTACTTC	CASSRGQGIDEQYF
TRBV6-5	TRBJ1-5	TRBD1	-	TGTGCCAGCAGTACAGGGACAGCCAATCAGCCCCAGCATTTT	CASSTGTANQPQHF
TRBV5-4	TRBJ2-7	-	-	TGTGCCAGCAGCTTGGATCCAGCGGATTACTACGAGCAGTACTTC	CASSLDPADYYEQYF
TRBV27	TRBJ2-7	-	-	TGTGCCAGCAGACTCATCACCCCACCCTACGAGCAGTACTTC	CASRLITPPYEQYF
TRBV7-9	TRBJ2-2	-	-	TGTGCCAGCAGCAAAGACCAGGGTTCGAACACCGGGGAGCTGTTTTTT	CASSKDQGSNTGELFF
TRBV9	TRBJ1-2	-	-	TGTGCCAGCAGCCCCGACGGGGAGAGTGGCTACACCTTC	CASSPDGESGYTF
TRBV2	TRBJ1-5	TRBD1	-	TGTGCCAGCAGTAGACAGGGGAATCAGCCCCAGCATTTT	CASSRQGNQPQHF
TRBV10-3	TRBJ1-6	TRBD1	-	TGTGCCATCACGCGGGACAGGGGTGAATCACCCCTCCACTTT	CAITRDRGESPLHF
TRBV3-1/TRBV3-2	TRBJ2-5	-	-	TGTGCCAGCAGCCAGGGCCAGGGAACCCAAGGAACCCAGTACTTC	CASSQGQGTQGTQYF
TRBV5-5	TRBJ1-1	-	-	TGTGCCAGCAGCGGACCGGGACTTTGGAACACTGAAGCTTTCTTT	CASSGPGLWNTEAFF
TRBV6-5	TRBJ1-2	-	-	TGTGCCAGCAGGCGCAGGGGATTAGCCTATGGCTACACCTTC	CASRRRGLAYGYTF
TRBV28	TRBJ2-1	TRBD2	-	TGTGCCAGCAGTTTGTCGGGACTAAGCTCCTACAATGAGCAGTTCTTC	CASSLSGLSSYNEQFF
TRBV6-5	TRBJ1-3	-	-	-	CASSSSSGNTIYF
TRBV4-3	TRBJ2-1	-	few	TGCGCCAGCAGCCAAGATATTTTCGCAGGGGCGGTTGTGGGGAATGAGCAGTTCTTC	CASSQDIFAGAVVGNEQFF
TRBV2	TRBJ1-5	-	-	TGTGCCAGCAACGAACCCGGGAGAGCCCAGCATTTT	CASNEPGRAQHF
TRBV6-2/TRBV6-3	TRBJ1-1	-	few	TGTGCCAGCAGTTACTCGAGACTCAGGGGGAACACTGAAGCTTTCTTT	CASSYSRLRGNTEAFF
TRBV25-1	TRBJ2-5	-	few	TGTGCCAGCAGTGAGCCAGGGTGGGAGACCCAGTACTTC	CASSEPGWETQYF
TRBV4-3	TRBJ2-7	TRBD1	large	TGCGCCAGCAGCCAGTCCAGGGGGCTCTACGAGCAGTACTTC	CASSQSRGLYEQYF